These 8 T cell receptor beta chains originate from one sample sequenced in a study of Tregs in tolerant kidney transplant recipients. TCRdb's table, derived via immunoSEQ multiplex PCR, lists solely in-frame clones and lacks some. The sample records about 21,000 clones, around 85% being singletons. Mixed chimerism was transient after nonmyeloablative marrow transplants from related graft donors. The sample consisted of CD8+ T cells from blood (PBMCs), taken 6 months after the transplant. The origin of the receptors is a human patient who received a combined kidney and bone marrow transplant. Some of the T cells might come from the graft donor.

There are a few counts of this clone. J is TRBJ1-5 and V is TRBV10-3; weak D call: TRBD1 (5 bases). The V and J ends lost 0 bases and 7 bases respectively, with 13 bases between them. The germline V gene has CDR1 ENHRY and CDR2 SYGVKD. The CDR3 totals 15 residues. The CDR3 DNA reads TGTGCCATCAGTGAGTCCAGGGCAGAGGAACAGCCCCAGCATTTT. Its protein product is CAISESRAEEQPQHF.

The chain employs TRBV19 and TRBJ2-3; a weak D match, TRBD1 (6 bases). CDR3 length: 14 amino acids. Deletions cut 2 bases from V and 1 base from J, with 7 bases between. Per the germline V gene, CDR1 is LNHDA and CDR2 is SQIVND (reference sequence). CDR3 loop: CASSITGRTDTQYF. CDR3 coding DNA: TGTGCCAGTAGTATAACAGGGCGCACAGATACGCAGTATTTT.

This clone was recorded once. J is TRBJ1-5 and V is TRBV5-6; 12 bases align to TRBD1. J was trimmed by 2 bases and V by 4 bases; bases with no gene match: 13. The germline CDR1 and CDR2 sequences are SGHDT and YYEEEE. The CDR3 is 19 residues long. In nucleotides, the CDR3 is TGTGCCAGCAGCGATTCCGGGACAGGGGGCGTTCTTGGCAATCAGCCCCAGCATTTT. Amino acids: CASSDSGTGGVLGNQPQHF.

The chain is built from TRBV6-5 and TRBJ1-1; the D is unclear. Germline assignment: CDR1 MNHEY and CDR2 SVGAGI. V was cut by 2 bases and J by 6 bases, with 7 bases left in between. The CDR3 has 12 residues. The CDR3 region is CASSYPGAEAFF. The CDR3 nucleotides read TGTGCCAGCAGTTACCCGGGAGCTGAAGCTTTCTTT.

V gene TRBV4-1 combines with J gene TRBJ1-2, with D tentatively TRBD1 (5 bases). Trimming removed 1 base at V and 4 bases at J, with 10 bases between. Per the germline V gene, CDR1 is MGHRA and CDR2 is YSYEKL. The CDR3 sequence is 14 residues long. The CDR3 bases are TGCGCCAGCAGCCAAGTTGGGGCCACCTATGGCTACACCTTC. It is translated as CASSQVGATYGYTF.

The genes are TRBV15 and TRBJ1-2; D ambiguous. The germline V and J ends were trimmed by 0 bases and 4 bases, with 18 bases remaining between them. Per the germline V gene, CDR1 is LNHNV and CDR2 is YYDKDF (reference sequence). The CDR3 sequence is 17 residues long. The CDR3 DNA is TGTGCCACCAGCAGAGAACTAGCCCACGGGAGCGGCTATGGCTACACCTTC. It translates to CATSRELAHGSGYGYTF.

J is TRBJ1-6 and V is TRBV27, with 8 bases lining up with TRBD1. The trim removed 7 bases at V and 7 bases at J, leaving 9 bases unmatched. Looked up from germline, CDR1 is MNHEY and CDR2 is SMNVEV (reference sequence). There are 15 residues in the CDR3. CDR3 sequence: CASTKTGAKNSPLHF. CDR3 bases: TGTGCCAGCACCAAGACAGGGGCGAAAAATTCACCCCTCCACTTT.

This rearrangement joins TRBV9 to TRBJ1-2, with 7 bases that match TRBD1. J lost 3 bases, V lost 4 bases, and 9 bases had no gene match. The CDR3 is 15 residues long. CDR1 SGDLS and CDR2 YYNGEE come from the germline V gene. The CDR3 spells CASSLPDRPYYGYTF. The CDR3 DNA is TGTGCCAGCAGCTTACCGGACAGGCCCTACTATGGCTACACCTTC.